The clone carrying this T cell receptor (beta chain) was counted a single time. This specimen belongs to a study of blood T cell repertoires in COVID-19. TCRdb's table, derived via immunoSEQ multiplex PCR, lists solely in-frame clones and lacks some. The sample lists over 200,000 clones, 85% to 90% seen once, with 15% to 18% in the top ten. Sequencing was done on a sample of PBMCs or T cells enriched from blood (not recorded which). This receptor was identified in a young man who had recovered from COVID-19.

The CDR3 DNA sequence: TGTGCCAGCAGCCTACAGGGGGCGCGGACTGAAGCTTTCTTT. Translating it yields CASSLQGARTEAFF. The V and J genes are TRBV7-2 and TRBJ1-1; 9 bases are shared with TRBD1. This CDR3 has 14 amino acids. Germline V gives CDR1 SGHTA, CDR2 FQGNSA. With 5 bases clipped from V and 5 bases from J, the junction kept 6 bases outside the gene matches.